Below, 8 T cell receptor beta chains from the same sample are listed, as sequenced in a study of blood T cells in healthy people across ages. Through a sample-barcoded 5' primer and a J-beta primer mix, a second PCR was run for roughly 6 to 11 cycles. One entry per CDR3 protein, called by TCRdb with MiXCR from the 5' RACE reads. The sample carries about 670,000 distinct CDR3 sequences, 40% to 45% recorded once. The sample taken for sequencing was blood. Every receptor here comes from a man at least 80 years old in good health.

This clonotype was seen a handful of times. This sequence joins TRBV29-1 and TRBJ2-2; the D gene could be TRBD1 or TRBD2 (5 bases each). Germline lookup yields CDR1 SQVTM and CDR2 ANQGSEA. This CDR3 has 13 amino acids. V lost 7 bases and J lost 4, with 13 bases in between. The CDR3 protein is CSAGTLGTGELFF. The CDR3 DNA follows: TGCAGCGCTGGGACCTTGGGCACCGGGGAGCTGTTTTTT.

Note on this clonotype: A much bigger clone sits one base away, suggesting this may be a read error. This chain links TRBV14 with TRBJ2-7; 8 nucleotides line up with TRBD1. The DNA matches TRBJ2-5 better at its end, which makes the J call doubtful. Per germline, CDR1 SGHDN and CDR2 FVKESK. CDR3 size: 14 residues. The CDR3 spells CASSRLGQGETQYF. In DNA, the CDR3 is TGTGCCAGCAGCCGCCTAGGACAGGGAGAGACCCAGTACTTC.

The chain has TRBV18 and TRBJ2-4; 11 nucleotides agree with TRBD1. The assigned J gene may be wrong: the sequence end matches TRBJ2-5 better. Germline-derived CDR1 and CDR2 are KGHSH and LQKENI. This CDR3 is 15 amino acids long. CDR3 coding DNA: TGTGCCAGCTCACCGGGACAGGGGGATGTGGAGACCCAGTACTTC. It yields the protein CASSPGQGDVETQYF.

This clonotype was seen a few times. CDR3 sequence (DNA): TGTGCCAGCAGCCCACTAGCGGGGACCACAGATACGCAGTATTTT. Translated, it gives CASSPLAGTTDTQYF. The V gene is TRBV14, the J gene TRBJ2-3; 10 nucleotides align to TRBD2. The CDR3 length is 15 residues. The V and J ends lost 4 bases and 2 bases, in that order; junction bases with no gene match: 3. The V gene's germline CDR1 is SGHDN and CDR2 FVKESK.

This clonotype was found a few times. The CDR3 nucleotides are TGTGCCATCAGTTCCAGGGATGGGGCCAACGTCCTGACTTTC. Its protein is CAISSRDGANVLTF. The chain employs TRBV10-3 and TRBJ2-6; weak D call: TRBD1 (5 bases). The CDR3 sequence is 14 residues long. Between the trimmed V and J ends, which lost 5 bases and 3 bases, there was a span of 8 bases. In germline, CDR1 is ENHRY, CDR2 SYGVKD.

In this sample, this clonotype turned up a few times. This sequence joins TRBV7-2 and TRBJ1-1; weak D call: TRBD1 (5 bases). Trimming stripped 8 bases from V and 1 base from J, with 14 bases between. The germline CDR1 and CDR2 sequences are SGHTA and FQGNSA. This CDR3 is 14 amino acids long. CDR3 DNA: TGTGCCAGCTCACCAACAGGAGGGAACACTGAAGCTTTCTTT. This sequence encodes CASSPTGGNTEAFF.

At least ten counts were recorded for this clonotype. The gene calls are TRBV14 and TRBJ2-3; a weak D match, TRBD1 (6 bases). CDR3 length equals 13 residues. Germline lookup yields CDR1 SGHDN and CDR2 FVKESK. The V end lost 5 bases, the J end lost 7 bases, and 13 bases lay between the germline ends. The CDR3 sequence is CASSAGVAHTQYF. CDR3 bases: TGTGCCAGCAGCGCAGGGGTAGCCCATACGCAGTATTTT.

CDR3: CASSYQPGVSNQPQHF. The CDR3, as DNA: TGTGCCAGCAGCTACCAACCGGGGGTGAGCAATCAGCCCCAGCATTTT. The rearrangement joins TRBV5-5 to TRBJ1-5; D might be TRBD1 (5 bases). Germline CDR1 reads SGHKS; CDR2 reads YYEKEE (reference sequence). The V gene lost 3 bases and the J gene lost 1 base, with 14 bases spanning the gap. CDR3 size: 16 residues.